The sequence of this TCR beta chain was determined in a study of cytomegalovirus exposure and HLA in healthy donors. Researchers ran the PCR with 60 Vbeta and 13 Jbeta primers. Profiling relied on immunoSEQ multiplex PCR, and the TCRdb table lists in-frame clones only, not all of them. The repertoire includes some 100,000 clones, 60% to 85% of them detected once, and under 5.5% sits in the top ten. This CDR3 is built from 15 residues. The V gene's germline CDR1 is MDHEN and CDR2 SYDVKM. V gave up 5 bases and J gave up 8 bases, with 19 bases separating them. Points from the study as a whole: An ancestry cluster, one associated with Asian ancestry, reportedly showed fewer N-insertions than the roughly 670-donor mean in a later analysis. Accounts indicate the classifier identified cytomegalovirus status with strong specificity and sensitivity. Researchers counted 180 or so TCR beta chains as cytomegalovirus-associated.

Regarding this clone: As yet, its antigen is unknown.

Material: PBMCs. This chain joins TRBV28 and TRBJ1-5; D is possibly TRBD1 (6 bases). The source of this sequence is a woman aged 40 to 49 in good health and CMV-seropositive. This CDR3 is CASSLLLGGAEPQHF. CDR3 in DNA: TGTGCCAGCAGTCTACTGTTGGGGGGGGCAGAGCCCCAGCATTTT.